The sequence of this T cell receptor (beta chain) was determined in a study of T-cell reconstitution after alpha-beta-depleted transplantation in children. The CDR3 length is 14 residues. The V end lost 0 bases, the J end lost 6 bases, and 12 bases lay between the germline ends. CDR1 is SGDLS and CDR2 is YYNGEE in the germline V gene. As it was prepared, the TCRbeta library received unique molecular identifiers. Each CDR3 protein is one row after TCRdb ran MiXCR on the PCR reads. The sample carries about 610,000 distinct CDR3 sequences, 10% recorded once. The clonotype originates from a human donor who donated a stem cell graft to a child with acute myeloid leukemia. The V call is TRBV9, the J call TRBJ2-5; D not resolved. Sample: PBMCs from the stem cell graft donor, taken from the stem cell graft. The CDR3 spells CASSVDRSTKTQYF. CDR3 bases: TGTGCCAGCAGCGTAGATAGGAGTACCAAGACCCAGTACTTC.